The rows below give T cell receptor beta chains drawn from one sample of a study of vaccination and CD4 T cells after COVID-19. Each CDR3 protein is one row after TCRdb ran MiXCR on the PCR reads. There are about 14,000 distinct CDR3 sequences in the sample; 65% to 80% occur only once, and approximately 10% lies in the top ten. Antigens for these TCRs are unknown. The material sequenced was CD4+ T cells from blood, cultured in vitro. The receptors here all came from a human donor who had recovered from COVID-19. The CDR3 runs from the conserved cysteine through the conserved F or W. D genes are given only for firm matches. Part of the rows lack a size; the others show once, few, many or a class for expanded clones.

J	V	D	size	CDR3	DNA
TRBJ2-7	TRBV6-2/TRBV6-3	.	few	CASRTESWEQYF	TGTGCCAGCAGGACGGAAAGTTGGGAGCAGTACTTC
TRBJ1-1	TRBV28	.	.	CASTSGANTEAFF	TGTGCCAGCACCTCCGGGGCGAACACTGAAGCTTTCTTT
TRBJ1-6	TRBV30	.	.	CAWRRGYNSPLHF	TGTGCCTGGAGGCGCGGGTATAATTCACCCCTCCACTTT
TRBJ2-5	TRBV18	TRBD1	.	CASARQGGETQYF	TGTGCCAGCGCCAGACAGGGCGGGGAGACCCAGTACTTC
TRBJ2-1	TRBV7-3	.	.	CASSLVDSEQFF	TGTGCCAGCAGCTTAGTGGACTCCGAGCAGTTCTTC
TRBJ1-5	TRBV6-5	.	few	CASSYGRYSNQPQHF	TGTGCCAGCAGTTACGGACGGTATAGCAATCAGCCCCAGCATTTT
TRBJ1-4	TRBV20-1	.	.	CSAIRATNEKLFF	TGCAGTGCTATCAGGGCAACTAATGAAAAACTGTTTTTT
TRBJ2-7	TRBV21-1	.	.	CASSKVVSGTFSEQYF	TGTGCCAGCAGCAAAGTAGTTAGCGGAACCTTCAGCGAGCAGTACTTC
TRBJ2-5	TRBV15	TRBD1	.	CATSPRGGWQETQYF	TGTGCCACCAGCCCTCGAGGGGGCTGGCAAGAGACCCAGTACTTC
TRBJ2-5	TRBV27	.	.	CASRPMGGGETQYF	TGTGCCAGCAGACCCATGGGTGGAGGAGAGACCCAGTACTTC
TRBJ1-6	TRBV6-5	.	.	CASSYDTPGGSPLHF	TGTGCCAGCAGTTACGACACCCCTGGAGGTTCACCCCTCCACTTT
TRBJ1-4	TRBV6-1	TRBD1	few	CASSKDRANEKLFF	TGTGCCAGCAGCAAGGACAGGGCTAATGAAAAACTGTTTTTT
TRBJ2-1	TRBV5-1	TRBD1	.	CASGPGQYYNEQFF	TGCGCCAGCGGACCGGGACAGTACTACAATGAGCAGTTCTTC
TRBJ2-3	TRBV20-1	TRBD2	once	CSALRSSGSDTQYF	TGCAGTGCTCTGCGGTCTAGCGGGAGCGATACGCAGTATTTT
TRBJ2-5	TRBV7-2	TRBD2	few	CASAPEGGRAKETQYF	TGTGCCAGCGCGCCGGAGGGCGGGAGGGCCAAGGAGACCCAGTACTTC
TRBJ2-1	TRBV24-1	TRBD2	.	CATSDPAGGPGGNEQFF	TGTGCCACCAGTGACCCCGCGGGAGGCCCGGGTGGCAATGAGCAGTTCTTC
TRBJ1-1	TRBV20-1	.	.	CSAAETGGSVKAFF	TGCAGTGCTGCCGAGACGGGCGGGTCTGTGAAGGCTTTCTTT
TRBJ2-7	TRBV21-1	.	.	CASTLRMREVVGEQYF	TGTGCCAGCACCCTTAGGATGCGGGAGGTGGTGGGCGAGCAGTACTTC
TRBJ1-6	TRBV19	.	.	CASTNIPGAAYNSPLHF	TGTGCCAGTACCAACATCCCCGGGGCCGCGTATAATTCACCCCTCCACTTT
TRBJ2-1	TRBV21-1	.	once	CASSDWAGRIYNEQFF	TGTGCCAGCAGCGATTGGGCGGGACGGATTTACAATGAGCAGTTCTTC
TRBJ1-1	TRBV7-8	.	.	CASSLMTRVSAEAFF	TGTGCCAGCAGCCTAATGACCAGGGTTAGCGCTGAAGCTTTCTTT
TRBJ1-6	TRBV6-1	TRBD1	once	CASSTTGAAPLHF	TGTGCCAGCAGTACGACAGGGGCGGCACCCCTCCACTTT
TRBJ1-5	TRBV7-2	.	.	CASSTDRGQPQHF	TGTGCCAGCAGCACCGACAGAGGTCAGCCCCAGCATTTT
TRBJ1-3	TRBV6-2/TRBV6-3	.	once	CASSRSGGPGNTIYF	TGTGCCAGCAGTCGATCCGGGGGACCTGGAAACACCATATATTTT
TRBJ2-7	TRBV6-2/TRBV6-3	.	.	CASSYLYEQYF	TGTGCCAGCAGTTACTTGTACGAGCAGTACTTC
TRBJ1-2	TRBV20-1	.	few	CSARPHKGPNYGYTF	TGCAGTGCTAGACCCCACAAGGGGCCTAACTATGGCTACACCTTC
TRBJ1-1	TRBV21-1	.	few	CASSGWNTEAFF	TGTGCCAGCAGCGGCTGGAACACTGAAGCTTTCTTT
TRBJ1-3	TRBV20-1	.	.	CSAENPQGRRNTIYF	TGCAGTGCTGAAAACCCACAGGGACGTCGAAACACCATATATTTT
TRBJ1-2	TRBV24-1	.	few	CATSDATEGGYTF	TGTGCCACCAGTGATGCCACAGAGGGTGGCTACACCTTC
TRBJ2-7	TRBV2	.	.	CASSGGAYEQYF	TGTGCCAGCAGTGGTGGGGCCTACGAGCAGTACTTC
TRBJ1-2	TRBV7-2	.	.	CASSLAIEWGGYTF	TGTGCCAGCAGCTTAGCTATTGAATGGGGTGGCTACACCTTC
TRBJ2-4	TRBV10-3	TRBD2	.	CAISGETSGSGIQYF	TGTGCCATCAGTGGGGAGACTAGCGGGAGCGGCATTCAGTACTTC
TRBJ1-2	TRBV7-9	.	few	CASSLDSVVGVGYGYTF	TGTGCCAGCAGCTTAGATTCGGTTGTAGGGGTTGGCTATGGCTACACCTTC
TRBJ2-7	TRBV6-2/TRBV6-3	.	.	CASGGIQLNEQYF	TGTGCCAGCGGAGGCATACAGCTTAACGAGCAGTACTTC
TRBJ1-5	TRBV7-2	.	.	CASSLDLKSSPESQPQHF	TGTGCCAGCAGCTTAGACCTTAAGTCCTCCCCGGAAAGTCAGCCCCAGCATTTT
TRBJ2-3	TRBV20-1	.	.	CSARTTTDTQYF	TGCAGTGCTAGAACGACCACAGATACGCAGTATTTT
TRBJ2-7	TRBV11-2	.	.	CASSPRDGSYEQYF	TGTGCCAGCAGCCCCCGGGACGGGTCCTACGAGCAGTACTTC
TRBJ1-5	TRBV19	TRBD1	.	CASKLWGQDAYQPQHF	TGTGCCAGTAAACTCTGGGGACAGGACGCCTATCAGCCCCAGCATTTT
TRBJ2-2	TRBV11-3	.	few	CASSLGGSTGELFF	TGTGCCAGCAGCTTAGGGGGTTCTACCGGGGAGCTGTTTTTT
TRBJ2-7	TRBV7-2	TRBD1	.	CASSLGQGPSYEQYF	TGTGCCAGCAGCTTAGGACAGGGGCCCTCCTACGAGCAGTACTTC
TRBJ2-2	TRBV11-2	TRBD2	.	CASSSGASGRVNTGELFF	TGTGCCAGCAGCTCGGGGGCTAGCGGGAGGGTAAACACCGGGGAGCTGTTTTTT
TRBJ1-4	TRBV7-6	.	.	CASSSERTAVRGKLFF	TGTGCCAGCAGCTCCGAACGGACAGCCGTCCGCGGAAAACTGTTTTTT
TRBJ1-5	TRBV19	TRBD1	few	CASSTSTGAKPQHF	TGTGCCAGTAGTACCTCGACAGGGGCCAAACCCCAGCATTTT